This T cell receptor beta chain is from a study of radiation and T cells in renal cell carcinoma. Measured with immunoSEQ multiplex PCR; TCRdb has only the in-frame clones, and not every one. The sample lists 15,000 to 20,000 clones, about 54% occurring once. Trimming pared 4 bases from V and 0 bases from J, leaving 3 bases between. CDR1 and CDR2 from the germline V gene are SGHTA and FQGNSA. The CDR3 loop spans 12 amino acids. Treatment described: 15 Gy SBRT to primary tumor, nephrectomy 4 weeks later. This specimen was tumor tissue, taken from a patient whose treatment included radiotherapy and nephrectomy. The TCR comes from a middle-aged man with renal cell carcinoma. The V call is TRBV7-2, the J call TRBJ2-5, with no clear D. CDR3 DNA sequence: TGTGCCAGCAGCTCGTACCAAGAGACCCAGTACTTC. Translating gives CASSSYQETQYF.